The T cell receptor (beta chain) under discussion was sequenced for a study of shared clonotypes between healthy human individuals. The assay used deep level. Profiling relied on immunoSEQ multiplex PCR, and the TCRdb table lists in-frame clones only, not all of them. The repertoire holds fewer than 3 million clones, about nine tenths seen once, with 0.3% to 0.45% in the top ten. The length of the CDR3 is 14 residues. Trimming removed 6 bases at V and 1 base at J, with 13 bases between. Germline loops: CDR1 SGHRS, CDR2 YFSETQ. The sequence was collected from a man between 18 and 29 years old in good health. Some clones in this sample may be carry-over from other donors' samples. V usage is TRBV5-1 and J usage is TRBJ1-1; D is ambiguous. The material sequenced was naive CD4+ T cells from PBMCs. The subset here: CD45RA+ positively selected. CDR3 DNA: TGCGCCAGCACTCCTTCCAGTGGGAACACTGAAGCTTTCTTT. Amino acids: CASTPSSGNTEAFF.